Described below is a single T cell receptor (beta chain) sequence and its context. The record originates from a study of OX40 agonist ivuxolimab in advanced cancers. Profiling relied on immunoSEQ multiplex PCR, and the TCRdb table lists in-frame clones only, not all of them. The data hold around 67,000 clones, with 75% to 85% observed a single time. Germline CDR1 and CDR2: GTSNPN and SVGIG (reference sequence). CDR3 length: 14 amino acids. Trimming shortened V by 2 bases and J by 1 base, and 11 bases separated the two germline ends. The source of this sequence is an adult with an advanced solid tumor such as melanoma, head and neck, liver or kidney cancer. The sequencing used CD4+ or CD8+ T cells sorted from blood, collected in a trial of the OX40 agonist ivuxolimab. The chain joins TRBV30 to TRBJ1-1, with a possible D match to TRBD1 (6 bases). CDR3 loop: CAWSIGGPNTEAFF. The CDR3 DNA reads as TGTGCCTGGAGTATAGGGGGGCCGAACACTGAAGCTTTCTTT.